Sequencing of this T cell receptor (beta chain) was carried out in a study of PD-L1 blockade in urothelial cancer. Overall study: Researchers looked at the blood 3 weeks (second dose) and 6 weeks after treatment began.

The CDR3 consists of 15 residues. Germline CDR1 KGHSY, CDR2 FQNENV. V trimming: 2 bases; J trimming: 6 bases; junction bases outside the gene matches: 7. The repertoire was sequenced with immunoSEQ multiplex PCR; TCRdb's copy has only in-frame clones and lacks some. This repertoire shows about 95,000 clones, about nine tenths found once; its top ten account for 2% to 2.5%. Time point: pretreatment peripheral blood. The rearrangement links TRBV16 to TRBJ1-1, with 9 nucleotides matching TRBD1. This clonotype was sampled from a man aged 60 to 75 with urothelial cancer. Sample: PBMCs, taken around atezolizumab (anti-PD-L1) treatment. CDR3 sequence reads: CASSQPDRGWPEAFF. The CDR3 DNA reads as TGTGCCAGCAGCCAACCGGACAGGGGCTGGCCTGAAGCTTTCTTT.